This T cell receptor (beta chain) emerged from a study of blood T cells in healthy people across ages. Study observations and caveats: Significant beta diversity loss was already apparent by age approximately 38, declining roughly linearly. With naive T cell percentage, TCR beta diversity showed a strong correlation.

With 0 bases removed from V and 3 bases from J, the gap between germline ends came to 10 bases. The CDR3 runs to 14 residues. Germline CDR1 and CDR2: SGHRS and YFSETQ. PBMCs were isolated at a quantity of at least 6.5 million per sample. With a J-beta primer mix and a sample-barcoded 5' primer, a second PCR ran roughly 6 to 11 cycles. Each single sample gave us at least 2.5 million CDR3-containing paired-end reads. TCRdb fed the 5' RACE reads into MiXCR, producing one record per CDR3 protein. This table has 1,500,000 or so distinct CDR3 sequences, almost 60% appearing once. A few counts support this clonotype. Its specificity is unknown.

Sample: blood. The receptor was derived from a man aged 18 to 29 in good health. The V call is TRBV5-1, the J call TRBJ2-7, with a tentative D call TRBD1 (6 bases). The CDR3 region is CASSLEGVYYEQYF. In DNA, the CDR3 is TGCGCCAGCAGCTTGGAGGGGGTTTACTACGAGCAGTACTTC.